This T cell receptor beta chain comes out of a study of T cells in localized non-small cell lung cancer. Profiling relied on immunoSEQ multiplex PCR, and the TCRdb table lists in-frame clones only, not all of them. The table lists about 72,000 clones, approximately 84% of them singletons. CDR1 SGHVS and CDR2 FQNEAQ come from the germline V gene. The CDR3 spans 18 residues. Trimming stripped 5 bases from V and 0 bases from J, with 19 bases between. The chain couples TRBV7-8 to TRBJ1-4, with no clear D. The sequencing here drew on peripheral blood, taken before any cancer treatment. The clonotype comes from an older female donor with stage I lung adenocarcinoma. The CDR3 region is CASSASTRMAATNEKLFF. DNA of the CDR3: TGTGCCAGCAGCGCCTCTACAAGGATGGCTGCAACTAATGAAAAACTGTTTTTT.